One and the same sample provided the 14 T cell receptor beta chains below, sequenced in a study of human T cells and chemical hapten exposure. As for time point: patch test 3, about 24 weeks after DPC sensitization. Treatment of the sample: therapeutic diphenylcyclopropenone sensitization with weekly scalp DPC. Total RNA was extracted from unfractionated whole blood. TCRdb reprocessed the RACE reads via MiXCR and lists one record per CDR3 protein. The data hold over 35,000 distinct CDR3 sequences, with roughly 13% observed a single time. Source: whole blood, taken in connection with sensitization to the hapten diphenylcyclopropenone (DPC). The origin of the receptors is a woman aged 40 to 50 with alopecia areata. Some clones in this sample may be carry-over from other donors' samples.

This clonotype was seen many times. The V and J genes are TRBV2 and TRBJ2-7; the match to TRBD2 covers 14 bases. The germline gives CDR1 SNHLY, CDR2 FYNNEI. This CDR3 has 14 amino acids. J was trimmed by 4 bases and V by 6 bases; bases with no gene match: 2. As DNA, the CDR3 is TGTGCCAGCAGAGGGACTAGCGGGAGTTACGAGCAGTACTTC. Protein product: CASRGTSGSYEQYF.

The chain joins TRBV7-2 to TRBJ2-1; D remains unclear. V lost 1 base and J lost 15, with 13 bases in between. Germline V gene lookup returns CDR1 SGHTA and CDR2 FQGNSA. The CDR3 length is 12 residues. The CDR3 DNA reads TGTGCCAGCAGCTTAGAAATAGGGTATCGGTTCTTC. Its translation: CASSLEIGYRFF.

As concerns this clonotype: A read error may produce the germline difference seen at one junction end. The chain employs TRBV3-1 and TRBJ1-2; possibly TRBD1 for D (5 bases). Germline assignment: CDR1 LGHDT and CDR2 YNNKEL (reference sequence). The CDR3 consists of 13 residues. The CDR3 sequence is CASTQKRGEGYTF. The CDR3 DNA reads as TGTGCCAGCACCCAAAAACGAGGGGAGGGCTACACCTTC.

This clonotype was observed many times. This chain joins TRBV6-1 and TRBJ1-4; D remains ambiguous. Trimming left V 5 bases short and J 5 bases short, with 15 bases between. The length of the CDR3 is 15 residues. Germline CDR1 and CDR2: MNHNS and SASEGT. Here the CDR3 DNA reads TGTGCCAGCAGTAAGGCTACCTCCGGAAATGAAAAACTGTTTTTT. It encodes CASSKATSGNEKLFF.

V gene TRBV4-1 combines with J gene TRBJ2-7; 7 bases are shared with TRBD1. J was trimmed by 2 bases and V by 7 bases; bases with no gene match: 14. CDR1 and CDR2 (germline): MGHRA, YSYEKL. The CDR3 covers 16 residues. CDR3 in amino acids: CASNHASGTAAYEQYF. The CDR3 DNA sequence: TGCGCCAGCAACCATGCGTCTGGGACAGCCGCCTACGAGCAGTACTTC.

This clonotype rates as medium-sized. The CDR3 region has the DNA TGTGCCAGCAGCCAAACGGGAGGTATCTATGGCTACACCTTC. Translated: CASSQTGGIYGYTF. The chain links TRBV3-1 to TRBJ1-2; no reliable D call. Per germline, CDR1 LGHDT and CDR2 YNNKEL (reference sequence). Trimming pared 2 bases from V and 4 bases from J, leaving 11 bases between. The CDR3 runs 14 residues.

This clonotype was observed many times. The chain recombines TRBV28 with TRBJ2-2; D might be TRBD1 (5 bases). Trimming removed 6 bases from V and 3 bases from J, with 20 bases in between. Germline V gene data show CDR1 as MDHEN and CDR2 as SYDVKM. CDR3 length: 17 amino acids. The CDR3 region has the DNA TGTGCCAGCAGGCGATTAGGGGCAGTCCGGGACACCGGGGAGCTGTTTTTT. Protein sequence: CASRRLGAVRDTGELFF.

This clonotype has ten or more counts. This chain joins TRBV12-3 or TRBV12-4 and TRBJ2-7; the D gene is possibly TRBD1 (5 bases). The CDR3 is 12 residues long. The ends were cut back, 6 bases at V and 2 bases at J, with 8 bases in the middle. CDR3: CASSSDTYEQYF. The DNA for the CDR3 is TGTGCCAGCAGCTCGGACACCTACGAGCAGTACTTC.

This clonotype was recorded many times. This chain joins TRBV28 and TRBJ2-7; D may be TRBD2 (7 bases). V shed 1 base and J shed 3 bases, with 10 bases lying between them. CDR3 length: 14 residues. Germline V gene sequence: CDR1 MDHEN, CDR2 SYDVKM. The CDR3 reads CASSLYREGYEQYF. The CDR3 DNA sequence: TGTGCCAGCAGTTTATACAGGGAGGGCTACGAGCAGTACTTC.

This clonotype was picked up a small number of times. CDR3 protein: CASRKLQRQAFF. CDR3 in DNA: TGTGCCAGCAGAAAATTACAGCGCCAAGCTTTCTTT. V gene TRBV12-3 or TRBV12-4 combines with J gene TRBJ1-1; D unresolved. V lost 6 bases, J lost 9 bases, and 14 bases lay in between. The length of the CDR3 is 12 residues.

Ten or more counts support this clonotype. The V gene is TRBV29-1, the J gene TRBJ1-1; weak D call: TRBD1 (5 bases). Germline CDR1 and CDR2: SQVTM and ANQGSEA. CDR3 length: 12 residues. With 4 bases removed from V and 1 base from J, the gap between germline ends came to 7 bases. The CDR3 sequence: CSVVRGNTEAFF. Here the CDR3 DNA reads TGCAGCGTTGTTAGGGGGAACACTGAAGCTTTCTTT.

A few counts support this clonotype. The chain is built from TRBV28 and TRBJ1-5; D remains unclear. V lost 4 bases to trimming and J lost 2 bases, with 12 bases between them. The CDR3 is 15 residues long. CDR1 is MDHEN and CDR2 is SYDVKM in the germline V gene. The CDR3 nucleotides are TGTGCCAGCAGTTCCGGCGGACCCGGCAATCAGCCCCAGCATTTT. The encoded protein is CASSSGGPGNQPQHF. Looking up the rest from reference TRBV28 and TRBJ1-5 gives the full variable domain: DVKVTQSSRYLVKRTGEKVFLECVQDMDHENMFWYRQDPGLGLRLIYFSYDVKMKEKGDIPEGYSVSREKKERFSLILESASTNQTSMYLCASSSGGPGNQPQHFGDGTRLSIL.

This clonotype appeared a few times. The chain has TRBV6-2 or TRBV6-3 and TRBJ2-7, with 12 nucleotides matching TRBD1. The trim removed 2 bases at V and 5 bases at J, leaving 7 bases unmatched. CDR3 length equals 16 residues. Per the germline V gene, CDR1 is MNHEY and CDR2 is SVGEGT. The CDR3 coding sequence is TGTGCCAGCAGTTACGAAGGGGGACAGGGGGCCGACGAGCAGTACTTC. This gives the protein CASSYEGGQGADEQYF.

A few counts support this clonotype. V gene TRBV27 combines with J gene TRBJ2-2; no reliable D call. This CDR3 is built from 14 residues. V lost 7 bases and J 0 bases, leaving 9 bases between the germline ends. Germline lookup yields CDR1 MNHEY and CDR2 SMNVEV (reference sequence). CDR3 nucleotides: TGTGCCAGCACGCGAGCGTCGAACACCGGGGAGCTGTTTTTT. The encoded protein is CASTRASNTGELFF.